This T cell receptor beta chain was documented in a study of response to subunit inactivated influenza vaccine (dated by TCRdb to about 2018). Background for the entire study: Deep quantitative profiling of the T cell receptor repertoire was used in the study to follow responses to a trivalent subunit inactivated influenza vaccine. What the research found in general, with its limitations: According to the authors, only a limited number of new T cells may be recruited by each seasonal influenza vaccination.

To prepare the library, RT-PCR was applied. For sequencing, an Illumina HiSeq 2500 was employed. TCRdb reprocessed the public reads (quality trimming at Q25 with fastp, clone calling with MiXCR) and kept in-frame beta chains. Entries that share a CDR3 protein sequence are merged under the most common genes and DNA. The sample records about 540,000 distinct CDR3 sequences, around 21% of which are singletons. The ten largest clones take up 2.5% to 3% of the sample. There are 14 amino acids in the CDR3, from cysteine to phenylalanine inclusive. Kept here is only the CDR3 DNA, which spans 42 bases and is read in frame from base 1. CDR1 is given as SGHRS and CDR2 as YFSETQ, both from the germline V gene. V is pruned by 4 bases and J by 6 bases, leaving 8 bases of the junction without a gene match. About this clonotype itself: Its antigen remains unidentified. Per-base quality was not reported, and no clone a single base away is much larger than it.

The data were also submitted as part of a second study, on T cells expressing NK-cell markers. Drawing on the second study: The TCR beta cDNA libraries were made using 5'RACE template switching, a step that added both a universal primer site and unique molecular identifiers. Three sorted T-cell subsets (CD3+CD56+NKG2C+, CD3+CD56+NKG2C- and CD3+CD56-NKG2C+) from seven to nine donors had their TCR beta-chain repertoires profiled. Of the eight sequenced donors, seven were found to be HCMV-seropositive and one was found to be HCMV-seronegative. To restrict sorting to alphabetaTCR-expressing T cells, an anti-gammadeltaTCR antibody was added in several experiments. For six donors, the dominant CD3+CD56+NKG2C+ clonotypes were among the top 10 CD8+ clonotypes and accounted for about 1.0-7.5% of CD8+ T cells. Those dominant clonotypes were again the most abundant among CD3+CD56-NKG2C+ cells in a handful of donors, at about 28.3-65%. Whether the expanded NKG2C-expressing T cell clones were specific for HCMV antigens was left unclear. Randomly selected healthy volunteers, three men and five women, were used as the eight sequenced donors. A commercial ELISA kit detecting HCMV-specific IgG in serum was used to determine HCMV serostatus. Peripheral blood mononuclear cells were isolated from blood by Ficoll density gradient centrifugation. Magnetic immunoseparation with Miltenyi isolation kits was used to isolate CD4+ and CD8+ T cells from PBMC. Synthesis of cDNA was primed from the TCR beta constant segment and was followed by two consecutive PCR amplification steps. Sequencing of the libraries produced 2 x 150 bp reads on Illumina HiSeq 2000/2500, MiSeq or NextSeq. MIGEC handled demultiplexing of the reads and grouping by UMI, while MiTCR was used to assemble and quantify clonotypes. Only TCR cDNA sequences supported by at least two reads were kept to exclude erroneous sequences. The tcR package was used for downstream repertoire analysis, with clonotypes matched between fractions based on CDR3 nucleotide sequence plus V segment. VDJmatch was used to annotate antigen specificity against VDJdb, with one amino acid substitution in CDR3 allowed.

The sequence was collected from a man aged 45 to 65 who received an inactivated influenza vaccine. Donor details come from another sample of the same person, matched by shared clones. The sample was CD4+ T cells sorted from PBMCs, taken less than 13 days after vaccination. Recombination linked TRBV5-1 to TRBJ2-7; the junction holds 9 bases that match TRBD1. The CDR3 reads CASSPGQGPSEQYF. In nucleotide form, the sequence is TGCGCCAGCAGCCCAGGACAGGGGCCCTCCGAGCAGTACTTC.